This T cell receptor beta chain is from a study of blood T cell repertoires in COVID-19. About the study: Acute and convalescent COVID-19 specimens originated in the United States, Italy and Spain. T cells, B-cell-depleted T cells, or PBMCs provided the cDNA or gDNA that served as material.

V gave up 5 bases and J gave up 2 bases, with 19 bases separating them. The CDR3 extends over 16 amino acids. CDR1 and CDR2 (germline): SGHTA, FQGNSA. Original analysis: Reference gene primer amplification gave nucleated cell count estimates. The assay was immunoSEQ multiplex PCR, and TCRdb's table has in-frame clones only and misses some. V and J calls and clone size are given by that table; D and trimming were obtained from the DNA. The sample carries approximately 58,000 clones, 85% to 90% recorded once. Specimen: peripheral blood. The source is a man aged 40-49 years with active COVID-19. The chain carries TRBV7-2 and TRBJ2-7; D may match TRBD1 or TRBD2 (5 bases each). The CDR3 region has the DNA TGTGCCAGCAGCCTAGGGGTGCAGCGGAGAGCCTACGAGCAGTACTTC. This codes for CASSLGVQRRAYEQYF.